Below, 29 T cell receptor beta chains from the same sample are listed, as sequenced in a study of blood T cell repertoires in COVID-19. The data were produced by immunoSEQ multiplex PCR, yet TCRdb's version contains in-frame clones alone and is incomplete. This table has about 130,000 clones, roughly three quarters appearing once. The material sequenced was PBMCs or T cells enriched from blood (not recorded which). The receptors were gathered from a woman between 50 and 59 years old who had recovered from COVID-19.

The chain has TRBV6-1 and TRBJ1-1; TRBD1 matches 11 bases. The CDR3 sequence is 17 residues long. V trimming: 1 base; J trimming: 4 bases; junction bases outside the gene matches: 8. Looked up from germline, CDR1 is MNHNS and CDR2 is SASEGT. CDR3 bases: TGTGCCAGCAGTGAAGTATGGACAGGGGGCGGGGGCACTGAAGCTTTCTTT. This translates into CASSEVWTGGGGTEAFF.

The chain has TRBV12-3 or TRBV12-4 and TRBJ2-5, with D hard to call. Trimming removed 5 bases from V and 9 bases from J, with 16 bases in between. The CDR3 runs 13 residues. The CDR3 nucleotides read TGTGCCAGCAGTCTTGGCCCTCCCACCCCCCAGTACTTC. Translated, it gives CASSLGPPTPQYF.

This sequence joins TRBV9 and TRBJ2-1, with D unresolved. From germline, CDR1 is SGDLS and CDR2 YYNGEE. CDR3 size: 14 residues. V was shortened by 1 base and J by 2 bases, with 7 bases between the two germline ends. The CDR3 nucleotides are TGTGCCAGCAGCGTACCAGACACCTACAATGAGCAGTTCTTC. Its translation is CASSVPDTYNEQFF.

Only one count was recorded for this clone. The chain carries TRBV28 and TRBJ1-2; TRBD1 matches at 7 bases. The CDR3 contains 12 residues. Germline lookup yields CDR1 MDHEN and CDR2 SYDVKM. With V trimmed by 8 bases and J by 5 bases, 5 bases remained unmatched. CDR3 loop: CASGRTGYGYTF. The CDR3 DNA reads as TGTGCCAGCGGAAGGACAGGTTATGGCTACACCTTC.

The rearrangement links TRBV6-5 to TRBJ1-4, with 7 bases lining up with TRBD1. V trimming: 8 bases; J trimming: 6 bases; junction bases outside the gene matches: 9. Germline V CDR1 and CDR2: MNHEY, SVGAGI. The CDR3 is 14 residues long. CDR3 in DNA: TGTGCCAGCGCACCCGGGACAGTTCATGAAAAACTGTTTTTT. Its protein is CASAPGTVHEKLFF.

V and J are TRBV9 and TRBJ1-2, with D possibly TRBD1 on 6 matching bases. Germline values: CDR1 SGDLS, CDR2 YYNGEE. The ends were cut back, 0 bases at V and 3 bases at J, with 9 bases in the middle. This CDR3 region has 14 residues. The CDR3 region has the DNA TGTGCCAGCAGCGTAGGACAGGACCACTATGGCTACACCTTC. It encodes CASSVGQDHYGYTF.

The rearrangement uses TRBV11-2 and TRBJ2-7, with 8 bases that match TRBD1. Germline CDR1 reads SGHAT; CDR2 reads FQNNGV. V lost 5 bases and J lost 3; bases outside the gene matches: 6. CDR3 length equals 14 residues. Here the CDR3 DNA reads TGTGCCAGCAGCAATTCAGGGGGCCTCTACGAGCAGTACGTC. Translation gives CASSNSGGLYEQYV.

This clone turned up a few times. The genes are TRBV10-3 and TRBJ2-5; D might be TRBD1 (5 bases). The germline V and J ends were trimmed by 0 bases and 3 bases, with 5 bases remaining between them. CDR3 length: 13 amino acids. Germline-derived CDR1 and CDR2 are ENHRY and SYGVKD. This chain's CDR3 is CAISESTEETQYF. The CDR3 DNA is TGTGCCATCAGTGAGTCGACAGAAGAGACCCAGTACTTC.

This clone was observed once. The rearrangement joins TRBV5-1 to TRBJ2-2; D might be TRBD1 (6 bases). V was pared by 4 bases and J by 5 bases, with 15 bases between. Germline V lookup: CDR1 SGHRS, CDR2 YFSETQ. CDR3 length equals 15 residues. The CDR3 DNA sequence: TGCGCCAGCAGCCTCGCGGACAGAGAAACCGGGGAGCTGTTTTTT. This encodes CASSLADRETGELFF.

The chain recombines TRBV2 with TRBJ1-2; D remains unclear. The CDR3 sequence is 13 residues long. V gave up 3 bases and J gave up 0 bases, with 5 bases separating them. Germline loops: CDR1 SNHLY, CDR2 FYNNEI. The CDR3 coding sequence is TGTGCCAGCAGTGAGCGTCCTAACTATGGCTACACCTTC. It encodes CASSERPNYGYTF.

The count of this clone is one. The rearrangement links TRBV5-5 to TRBJ1-2; tentative D call: TRBD1 (5 bases). V was pared by 7 bases and J by 0 bases, with 25 bases between. Germline CDR1 is SGHKS and CDR2 is YYEKEE (reference sequence). This CDR3 is built from 18 residues. The CDR3 DNA sequence: TGTGCCAGCTCAGGGCGCCTCGGCTTACCTACACCTAACTATGGCTACACCTTC. Translated: CASSGRLGLPTPNYGYTF.

This chain connects TRBV5-6 to TRBJ2-3, with a weak D call TRBD2 (6 bases). The CDR3 runs to 15 residues. Germline V CDR1 and CDR2: SGHDT, YYEEEE. Trimming shortened V by 4 bases and J by 1 base, and 13 bases separated the two germline ends. The CDR3 is CASSLTSYGTDTQYF. The CDR3 coding sequence is TGTGCCAGCAGCCTCACTAGCTACGGCACAGATACGCAGTATTTT.

This clone was observed a few times. This chain uses TRBV28 with TRBJ1-1; no clear D. V was shortened by 3 bases and J by 3 bases, with 5 bases between the two germline ends. CDR1 MDHEN and CDR2 SYDVKM come from the germline V gene. The CDR3 is made up of 12 amino acids. The chain's CDR3 is CASSFPYTEAFF. The CDR3, as DNA: TGTGCCAGCAGTTTTCCGTACACTGAAGCTTTCTTT. The variable domain in full, with the rest retrieved from reference TRBV28 and TRBJ1-1, is DVKVTQSSRYLVKRTGEKVFLECVQDMDHENMFWYRQDPGLGLRLIYFSYDVKMKEKGDIPEGYSVSREKKERFSLILESASTNQTSMYLCASSFPYTEAFFGQGTRLTVV.

This chain links TRBV6-5 with TRBJ1-6, with TRBD1 as a possible D gene (6 bases). The ends were cut back, 2 bases at V and 14 bases at J, with 16 bases in the middle. Germline V lookup: CDR1 MNHEY, CDR2 SVGAGI. The CDR3 runs 14 residues. CDR3 in DNA: TGTGCCAGCAGTTACGGGCAGGGGAGTGAGACCCTCCACTTT. This codes for CASSYGQGSETLHF.

V is TRBV19 and J is TRBJ2-7; TRBD1 might be the D (6 bases). The CDR3 sequence is 15 residues long. Germline V CDR1 and CDR2: LNHDA, SQIVND (reference sequence). The V end lost 3 bases, the J end lost 2 bases, and 14 bases lay between the germline ends. CDR3 in amino acids: CASSIPGQPTYEQYF. CDR3 DNA sequence: TGTGCCAGTAGTATCCCGGGACAACCCACCTACGAGCAGTACTTC.

The sample holds a few counts of this clone. The chain recombines TRBV16 with TRBJ1-5, with 8 bases fitting TRBD1. This CDR3 comprises 13 residues. V was clipped by 4 bases and J by 6 bases; unmatched bases: 2. Per the germline V gene, CDR1 is KGHSY and CDR2 is FQNENV. In DNA form, the CDR3 reads TGTGCCAGCAGCCCCGACAGGGGTCAGCCCCAGCATTTT. This sequence encodes CASSPDRGQPQHF.

The chain links TRBV7-3 to TRBJ2-1, with TRBD1 matching over 7 bases. The CDR3 sequence is 15 residues long. Germline CDR1 and CDR2: SGHTA and FQGTGA. Trimming cost V 5 bases and J 3 bases; bases outside gene matches: 7. This chain's CDR3 is CASSRDSSFYNEQFF. The CDR3 DNA reads TGTGCCAGCAGCCGGGACAGCAGCTTCTACAATGAGCAGTTCTTC.

The chain carries TRBV7-6 and TRBJ1-1; D may be TRBD1 (5 bases). This CDR3 comprises 14 residues. Germline lookup yields CDR1 SGHVS and CDR2 FNYEAQ. Trimming removed 5 bases at V and 7 bases at J, with 17 bases between. The CDR3 DNA follows: TGTGCCAGCAGCCAACCCGGACACTCTAATGAAGCTTTCTTT. Translated, it gives CASSQPGHSNEAFF.

This clone was detected a few times. The chain has TRBV7-3 and TRBJ2-1; D might be TRBD2 (5 bases). Trimming removed 0 bases from V and 1 base from J, with 10 bases in between. The V gene's germline CDR1 is SGHTA and CDR2 FQGTGA. The CDR3 covers 16 residues. This CDR3 is CASSLTDSSSYNEQFF. DNA for the CDR3: TGTGCCAGCAGCTTAACGGACTCGAGTTCCTACAATGAGCAGTTCTTC.

The CDR3, as DNA: TGTGCCAGCAGTTGGGGTTTAGCGGGGGGGCATACAGATACGCAGTATTTT. Its protein is CASSWGLAGGHTDTQYF. This rearrangement joins TRBV28 to TRBJ2-3; TRBD2 aligns across 11 bases. The CDR3 has 17 amino acids. Germline V gene sequence: CDR1 MDHEN, CDR2 SYDVKM. The V and J ends lost 4 bases and 3 bases, in that order; junction bases with no gene match: 9.

With regard to this clone: Since a much larger clone is just one base distant, this may be a read error. The sample contains more than one DNA sequence encoding this CDR3. The chain has TRBV6-9 and TRBJ1-1, with TRBD1 as a possible D gene (6 bases). This CDR3 comprises 14 residues. In germline, CDR1 is MNHGY, CDR2 SVAAGI. CDR3 protein: CASRSGQANTEAFF. CDR3 DNA sequence: TGTGCCAGCAGATCGGGACAAGCGAACACCGAAGCTTTCTTT.

The rearrangement joins TRBV28 to TRBJ2-3; 8 bases match TRBD2. Germline V gives CDR1 MDHEN, CDR2 SYDVKM. The J segment lost 0 bases and the V segment lost 4 bases, leaving 9 bases of the junction unmatched. The CDR3 totals 17 residues. CDR3 amino acids: CASSSATSGFSTDTQYF. The DNA for the CDR3 is TGTGCCAGCAGTTCAGCCACTAGCGGCTTTAGCACAGATACGCAGTATTTT.

The rearrangement joins TRBV4-1 to TRBJ2-1; 11 bases line up with TRBD2. Trimming cost V 6 bases and J 2 bases; bases outside gene matches: 3. This CDR3 is 15 amino acids long. Germline loops: CDR1 MGHRA, CDR2 YSYEKL. This CDR3 is CASRPTSGTYNEQFF. CDR3 coding DNA: TGCGCCAGCAGGCCGACTAGCGGGACCTACAATGAGCAGTTCTTC.

About this clone: Other DNA sequences in the same sample also yield this CDR3. Written as DNA, the CDR3 is TGTGCCAGCAGTTTGACAGCGAACACTGAAGCTTTCTTT. Translated: CASSLTANTEAFF. The rearrangement uses TRBV5-5 and TRBJ1-1; TRBD1 is a possible D gene (5 bases). Per the germline V gene, CDR1 is SGHKS and CDR2 is YYEKEE (reference sequence). The CDR3 has 13 residues. Between the trimmed V and J ends, which lost 5 bases and 1 base, there was a span of 9 bases.

The rearrangement joins TRBV9 to TRBJ2-1; 9 bases align to TRBD2. This CDR3 is built from 16 residues. J was trimmed by 4 bases and V by 3 bases; bases with no gene match: 8. In germline, CDR1 is SGDLS, CDR2 YYNGEE. CDR3 DNA sequence: TGTGCCAGCAGCGCCAGGGGCGGGGGGGGATACAATGAGCAGTTCTTC. Translated: CASSARGGGGYNEQFF. Using reference TRBV9 and TRBJ2-1 for the parts outside the CDR3, the full variable domain is DSGVTQTPKHLITATGQRVTLRCSPRSGDLSVYWYQQSLDQGLQFLIQYYNGEERAKGNILERFSAQQFPDLHSELNLSSLELGDSALYFCASSARGGGGYNEQFFGPGTRLTVL.

This clone was seen ten or more times. V is TRBV4-2 and J is TRBJ1-1; D is undetermined. Germline-derived CDR1 and CDR2 are LGHNA and YNFKEQ. Trimming stripped 0 bases from V and 10 bases from J, with 12 bases between. This CDR3 is built from 13 residues. The CDR3 nucleotides read TGTGCCAGCAGCCAAGATCTGGGAGAGCTAGCTTTCTTT. This translates into CASSQDLGELAFF.

The sample holds a few counts of this clone. The chain is built from TRBV24-1 and TRBJ2-1; TRBD2 matches at 8 bases. The CDR3 runs 16 residues. V lost 4 bases and J lost 2; bases outside the gene matches: 6. The germline V gene encodes CDR1 KGHDR and CDR2 SFDVKD. This chain's CDR3 is CATSDPSGGTYNEQFF. In DNA, the CDR3 is TGTGCCACCAGTGACCCCAGCGGGGGAACCTACAATGAGCAGTTCTTC.

The chain carries TRBV19 and TRBJ1-2; D is perhaps TRBD1 (5 bases). This CDR3 has 13 amino acids. Germline V gene lookup returns CDR1 LNHDA and CDR2 SQIVND (reference sequence). V was cut by 7 bases and J by 4 bases, with 13 bases left in between. CDR3 sequence (DNA): TGTGCCAGTAAAGAAGGGACTTTCTATGGCTACACCTTC. This codes for CASKEGTFYGYTF. Full variable domain (rest looked up from reference TRBV19 and TRBJ1-2): DGGITQSPKYLFRKEGQNVTLSCEQNLNHDAMYWYRQDPGQGLRLIYYSQIVNDFQKGDIAEGYSVSREKKESFPLTVTSAQKNPTAFYLCASKEGTFYGYTFGSGTRLTVV.

This clone has a single count. V and J are TRBV5-4 and TRBJ1-6; D possibly corresponds to TRBD1 (5 bases). The length of the CDR3 is 20 residues. Trimming removed 1 base at V and 8 bases at J, with 28 bases between. Germline V gene data show CDR1 as SGHNT and CDR2 as YYREEE (reference sequence). CDR3 in amino acids: CASSLNTLRSWRRGYSPLHF. DNA of the CDR3: TGTGCCAGCAGCTTGAACACCCTTAGGTCGTGGAGAAGGGGATATTCACCCCTCCACTTT. Full variable domain (remainder filled in from reference TRBV5-4 and TRBJ1-6): ETGVTQSPTHLIKTRGQQVTLRCSSQSGHNTVSWYQQALGQGPQFIFQYYREEENGRGNFPPRFSGLQFPNYSSELNVNALELDDSALYLCASSLNTLRSWRRGYSPLHFGNGTRLTVT.